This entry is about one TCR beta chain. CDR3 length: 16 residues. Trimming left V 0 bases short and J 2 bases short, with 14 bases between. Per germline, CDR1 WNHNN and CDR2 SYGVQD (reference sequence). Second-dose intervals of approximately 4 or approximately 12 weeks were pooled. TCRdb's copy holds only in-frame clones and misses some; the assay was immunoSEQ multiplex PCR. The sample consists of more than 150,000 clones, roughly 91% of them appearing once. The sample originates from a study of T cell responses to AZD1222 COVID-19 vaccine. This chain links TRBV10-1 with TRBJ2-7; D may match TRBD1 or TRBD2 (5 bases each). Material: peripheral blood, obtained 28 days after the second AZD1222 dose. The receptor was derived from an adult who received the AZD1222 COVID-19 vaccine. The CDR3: CASSESGTADTYEQYF. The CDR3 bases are TGCGCCAGCAGTGAGTCAGGGACGGCTGATACCTACGAGCAGTACTTC.